The present entry profiles one T cell receptor beta chain with its context. The data are from a study of blood T cell repertoires in COVID-19. The protocol was immunoSEQ multiplex PCR, while the TCRdb copy is restricted to in-frame clones and leaves out a portion. The table lists approximately 150,000 clones, approximately 91% of them singletons, with around 5.1% in the top ten. Seattle-derived patients entered the study during active infection and were followed longitudinally. The CDR3 extends over 16 amino acids. The V gene end was trimmed by 2 bases and the J gene end by 4 bases; junction bases not matched to a gene: 6. Germline V gene lookup returns CDR1 KGHDR and CDR2 SFDVKD.

The chain joins TRBV24-1 to TRBJ1-2, with TRBD1 identical over 10 bases. The TCR sequence derives from a man aged 18 to 35 with COVID-19, enrolled during active disease. What was sequenced was peripheral blood. The CDR3 loop is CATSDSTGGAGYGYTF. DNA of the CDR3: TGTGCCACCAGTGATTCGACAGGGGGCGCAGGCTATGGCTACACCTTC.